This entry lists 8 T cell receptor beta chains sequenced from one sample in a study of cytomegalovirus exposure and HLA in healthy donors. Profiling relied on immunoSEQ multiplex PCR, and the TCRdb table lists in-frame clones only, not all of them. Of a few hundred thousand clones listed, roughly 83% are singletons. Source material: PBMCs. The receptor source for this set is a woman younger than 45 in good health and CMV-seropositive.

This chain joins TRBV5-1 and TRBJ2-5; D gene ambiguous. The CDR3 sequence is 14 residues long. Germline V CDR1 and CDR2: SGHRS, YFSETQ. Trimming pared 4 bases from V and 2 bases from J, leaving 12 bases between. DNA of the CDR3: TGCGCCAGCAGCCCCTCGGCAGTACAAGAGACCCAGTACTTC. The encoded protein is CASSPSAVQETQYF.

This chain uses TRBV7-6 with TRBJ1-5; D is ambiguous. Germline CDR1 is SGHVS and CDR2 is FNYEAQ. The CDR3 totals 13 residues. V lost 1 base and J 9 bases, leaving 10 bases between the germline ends. In DNA, the CDR3 is TGTGCCAGCAGCTTAGACACCCGGGGGCCCCAGCATTTT. This translates into CASSLDTRGPQHF.

This clone has a handful of counts. V is TRBV27 and J is TRBJ1-1; D uncertain. In germline, CDR1 is MNHEY, CDR2 SMNVEV (reference sequence). The CDR3 sequence is 13 residues long. Trimming shortened V by 3 bases and J by 5 bases, and 10 bases separated the two germline ends. The DNA for the CDR3 is TGTGCCAGCAGTTTCAATATACAGACTGAAGCTTTCTTT. Protein sequence: CASSFNIQTEAFF.

The chain carries TRBV30 and TRBJ2-7; D gene uncertain. Trimming left V 1 base short and J 5 bases short, with 24 bases between. The CDR3 is 17 amino acids. Per the germline V gene, CDR1 is GTSNPN and CDR2 is SVGIG (reference sequence). The CDR3 coding sequence is TGTGCCTGGAGTGCGTACTACAGAGTCCCTGGAATCCACGAGCAGTACTTC. The encoded protein is CAWSAYYRVPGIHEQYF. Using reference TRBV30 and TRBJ2-7 for the parts outside the CDR3, the full variable domain is SQTIHQWPATLVQPVGSPLSLECTVEGTSNPNLYWYRQAAGRGLQLLFYSVGIGQISSEVPQNLSASRPQDRQFILSSKKLLLSDSGFYLCAWSAYYRVPGIHEQYFGPGTRLTVT.

V usage is TRBV5-1 and J usage is TRBJ2-2, with D uncertain. The V gene lost 0 bases and the J gene lost 2 bases, with 11 bases spanning the gap. Germline CDR1 SGHRS, CDR2 YFSETQ. The CDR3 length is 16 residues. Here the CDR3 reads CASSLVNSANTGELFF. The CDR3 DNA sequence: TGCGCCAGCAGCTTGGTAAACAGCGCAAACACCGGGGAGCTGTTTTTT.

The V and J genes are TRBV19 and TRBJ2-7; 7 nucleotides align to TRBD2. The germline V gene encodes CDR1 LNHDA and CDR2 SQIVND (reference sequence). Unmatched junction bases numbered 13, after V lost 8 bases and J lost 0 bases. The CDR3 spans 16 residues. The CDR3 DNA follows: TGTGCCAGTGGGGGGGAATCATCTCGAGTCTCCTACGAGCAGTACTTC. This sequence encodes CASGGESSRVSYEQYF.

The V and J genes are TRBV29-1 and TRBJ1-4, with a weak D call TRBD1 (6 bases). Per the germline V gene, CDR1 is SQVTM and CDR2 is ANQGSEA. There are 13 residues in the CDR3. Trimming removed 5 bases from V and 7 bases from J, with 14 bases in between. Here the CDR3 reads CSVLRGVGEKLFF. The CDR3 bases are TGCAGCGTTCTAAGGGGGGTGGGTGAAAAACTGTTTTTT.

This sequence joins TRBV5-1 and TRBJ1-2, with D maybe TRBD1 (5 bases). Germline lookup yields CDR1 SGHRS and CDR2 YFSETQ. With 7 bases removed from V and 8 bases from J, the gap between germline ends came to 18 bases. The CDR3 totals 13 residues. CDR3 in DNA: TGCGCCAGCGCTTTAGAGGGCAGGGACGGCTACACCTTC. This sequence encodes CASALEGRDGYTF.